These 16 T cell receptor beta chains were all obtained from the same sample, sequenced in a study of cytomegalovirus exposure and HLA in healthy donors. PCR primers comprised 60 Vbeta and 13 Jbeta primers. Assay: immunoSEQ multiplex PCR; the TCRdb copy retains only in-frame clones and omits some. The repertoire holds over 150,000 clones, roughly two thirds seen once, with 2.5% to 3.5% in the top ten. The material sequenced was PBMCs. Source of these receptors: a woman aged 40 to 49 in good health and CMV-seropositive.

This clone was picked up a small number of times. The V and J genes are TRBV7-8 and TRBJ1-1; D is perhaps TRBD1 (6 bases). Germline loops: CDR1 SGHVS, CDR2 FQNEAQ. There are 13 residues in the CDR3. Trimming took 1 base from V and 6 from J, leaving 9 bases between them. For the CDR3, the DNA is TGTGCCAGCAGCTTAGATAGGACAGCTGAAGCTTTCTTT. Translation: CASSLDRTAEAFF.

About this clone: The junction departs from germline at one end; a sequencing error may be responsible. The rearrangement links TRBV6-1 to TRBJ1-2, with 9 bases fitting TRBD1. This CDR3 has 15 residues. Germline lookup yields CDR1 MNHNS and CDR2 SASEGT. In nucleotides, the CDR3 is TGTGCCAGCGGTGATCCCGGGACAGGGAACTATGGCTACACCTTC. It specifies CASGDPGTGNYGYTF.

Only a few counts were recorded for this clone. This chain connects TRBV28 to TRBJ1-2, with 7 bases matching TRBD1. Germline V gene sequence: CDR1 MDHEN, CDR2 SYDVKM. The CDR3 is 15 residues long. Losses at the gene ends were 6 bases for V and 0 bases for J; bases not matched to a gene: 7. The CDR3 DNA reads TGTGCCAGCAGCCCTGGGACAGCAACTAACTATGGCTACACCTTC. Translation gives CASSPGTATNYGYTF.

This clone showed up just a few times. This sequence joins TRBV29-1 and TRBJ2-3, with 11 bases aligning to TRBD1. The CDR3 consists of 14 residues. The germline CDR1 and CDR2 sequences are SQVTM and ANQGSEA. Trimming at V came to 3 bases and at J to 7 bases, leaving 6 bases not matched to a gene. The CDR3 DNA sequence: TGCAGCGTTGAGAGGGACAGGGGGGCAAATACGCAGTATTTT. This sequence encodes CSVERDRGANTQYF.

The V and J genes are TRBV2 and TRBJ2-7; D remains ambiguous. Germline assignment: CDR1 SNHLY and CDR2 FYNNEI. V dropped 5 bases and J dropped 0 bases, with 11 bases sitting between them. The CDR3 contains 14 residues. The CDR3, as DNA: TGTGCCAGCAGTAGGAGTTCGAGCTCCTACGAGCAGTACTTC. It is translated as CASSRSSSSYEQYF.

The gene calls are TRBV27 and TRBJ2-7; maybe TRBD1 (5 bases). V was shortened by 6 bases and J by 8 bases, with 17 bases between the two germline ends. The CDR3 runs to 13 residues. Germline V CDR1 and CDR2: MNHEY, SMNVEV (reference sequence). The CDR3 DNA follows: TGTGCCAGCAGAACACGGATACAGGAGCAGCAGTACTTC. It yields the protein CASRTRIQEQQYF.

The V gene is TRBV19, the J gene TRBJ2-7; the match to TRBD1 covers 9 bases. The V gene end was trimmed by 5 bases and the J gene end by 5 bases; junction bases not matched to a gene: 7. This CDR3 region has 14 residues. Germline V gives CDR1 LNHDA, CDR2 SQIVND (reference sequence). The CDR3 reads CASSRGTGTHEQYF. CDR3 sequence (DNA): TGTGCCAGTAGTCGCGGGACAGGGACCCACGAGCAGTACTTC.

This rearrangement joins TRBV6-6 to TRBJ1-5, with D possibly being TRBD1 (6 bases). The V and J ends lost 2 bases and 3 bases respectively, with 14 bases between them. CDR1 MNHNY and CDR2 SVGAGI come from the germline V gene (reference sequence). The length of the CDR3 is 16 residues. The CDR3 DNA reads TGTGCCAGCAGTTACGAACAGGGAGTAGACAATCAGCCCCAGCATTTT. Its protein is CASSYEQGVDNQPQHF.

The rearrangement uses TRBV6-6 and TRBJ2-5; D gene ambiguous. Germline V gene sequence: CDR1 MNHNY, CDR2 SVGAGI (reference sequence). The CDR3 loop spans 12 amino acids. V lost 8 bases to trimming and J lost 1 base, with 8 bases between them. In DNA, the CDR3 is TGTGCCAGCTCACAGATCCAAGAGACCCAGTACTTC. Translating it yields CASSQIQETQYF.

The chain recombines TRBV5-4 with TRBJ2-3, with 8 nucleotides matching TRBD2. With 2 bases clipped from V and 5 bases from J, the junction kept 4 bases outside the gene matches. Per germline, CDR1 SGHNT and CDR2 YYREEE (reference sequence). This CDR3 is built from 14 residues. This CDR3 is CASSLAGVRDTQYF. DNA for the CDR3: TGTGCCAGCAGCTTAGCGGGAGTAAGAGATACGCAGTATTTT.

On this clone: An end of the junction differs from the germline gene, which may be a read error. The rearrangement joins TRBV6-5 to TRBJ2-7; TRBD2 agrees at 7 bases. CDR3 length equals 16 residues. CDR1 is MNHEY and CDR2 is SVGAGI in the germline V gene. DNA of the CDR3: TGTGCCAGCAGTTACGTACAGGAGCGGGGATCGGGAGAGCGGTACTTC. It codes for CASSYVQERGSGERYF.

Written as DNA, the CDR3 is TGTGCCAGCAGCTTGGGAATCAGGGGGCGCAGTGGCACTGAAGCTTTCTTT. Residues: CASSLGIRGRSGTEAFF. The V gene is TRBV5-4, the J gene TRBJ1-1; TRBD1 matches 8 bases. The junction had 11 bases not matched to a gene; V was cut back by 0 bases and J by 4 bases. The CDR3 consists of 17 residues. The germline CDR1 and CDR2 sequences are SGHNT and YYREEE (reference sequence).

Turning to this clone: The junction departs from the called germline gene at one end, perhaps through a read error. This chain joins TRBV7-9 and TRBJ1-2, with D tentatively TRBD1 (5 bases). Germline lookup yields CDR1 SEHNR and CDR2 FQNEAQ (reference sequence). The CDR3 is 15 amino acids. The CDR3 protein is CSSSFGGELNYGYTF. The CDR3 DNA sequence: TGTTCCAGCAGCTTCGGGGGAGAGCTTAACTATGGCTACACCTTC.

The genes are TRBV5-1 and TRBJ2-1, with TRBD2 matching 7 bases. This CDR3 is 18 amino acids long. The V gene end was trimmed by 0 bases and the J gene end by 0 bases; junction bases not matched to a gene: 9. CDR1 and CDR2 from the germline V gene are SGHRS and YFSETQ. DNA of the CDR3: TGCGCCAGCAGCTTGGCCGGGGGGTTGATGAGCTCCTACAATGAGCAGTTCTTC. Protein: CASSLAGGLMSSYNEQFF.

V and J are TRBV7-2 and TRBJ1-2; 7 nucleotides match TRBD1. In germline, CDR1 is SGHTA, CDR2 FQGNSA. The ends lost 5 bases at V and 8 bases at J; junction bases unmatched: 11. The CDR3 sequence is 14 residues long. The CDR3 nucleotides read TGTGCCAGCAGCCCAACCCAGGGGGTCGAAGGCTACACCTTC. The encoded protein is CASSPTQGVEGYTF.

The gene calls are TRBV19 and TRBJ2-3; D remains ambiguous. V lost 5 bases and J lost 3, with 9 bases in between. Germline V gene lookup returns CDR1 LNHDA and CDR2 SQIVND (reference sequence). CDR3 size: 13 residues. The CDR3 DNA follows: TGTGCCAGTAGTCCCCCCGGGACAGATACGCAGTATTTT. It yields the protein CASSPPGTDTQYF.